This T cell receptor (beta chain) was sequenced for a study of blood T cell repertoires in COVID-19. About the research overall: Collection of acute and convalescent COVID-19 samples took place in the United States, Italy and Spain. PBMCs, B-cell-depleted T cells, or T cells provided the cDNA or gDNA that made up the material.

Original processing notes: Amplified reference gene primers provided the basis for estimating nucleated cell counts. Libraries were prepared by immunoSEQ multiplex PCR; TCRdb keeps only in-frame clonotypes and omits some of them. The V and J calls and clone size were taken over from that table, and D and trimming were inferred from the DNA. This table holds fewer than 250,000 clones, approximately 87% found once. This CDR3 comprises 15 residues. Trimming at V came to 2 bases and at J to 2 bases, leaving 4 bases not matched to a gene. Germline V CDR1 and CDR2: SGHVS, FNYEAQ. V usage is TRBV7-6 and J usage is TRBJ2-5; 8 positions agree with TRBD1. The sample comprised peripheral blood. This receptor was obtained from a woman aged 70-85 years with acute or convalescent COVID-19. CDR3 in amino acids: CASSLMWTGQETQYF. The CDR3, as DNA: TGTGCCAGCAGCTTAATGTGGACAGGGCAAGAGACCCAGTACTTC. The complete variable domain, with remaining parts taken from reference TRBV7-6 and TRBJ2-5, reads GAGVSQSPRYKVTKRGQDVALRCDPISGHVSLYWYRQALGQGPEFLTYFNYEAQQDKSGLPNDRFSAERPEGSISTLTIQRTEQRDSAMYRCASSLMWTGQETQYFGPGTRLLVL.